The 23 T cell receptor beta chains below all came from one sample that was sequenced in a study of CD8+CD57+ T cells in acquired aplastic anemia. Profiling of TCR beta VDJ combinations and CDR3 sequences used genomic DNA as template. Each CDR3 protein gets one entry after TCRdb re-called the reads with MiXCR. This table holds more than 150,000 distinct CDR3 sequences, 40% to 55% found once. Sample: sorted CD4+, CD8+, or CD8+CD57+ T cells (not recorded which) from PBMCs. Receptor source: a human donor in good health.

The rearrangement joins TRBV10-3 to TRBJ2-5; D may be TRBD2 (6 bases). This CDR3 spans 12 amino acids. Germline V CDR1 and CDR2: ENHRY, SYGVKD. Trimming cost V 2 bases and J 5 bases, with 6 bases left between them. In nucleotides, the CDR3 is TGTGCCATCAGTGAGCGGGGGGAGACCCAGTACTTC. This encodes CAISERGETQYF.

This clonotype was found once. The conserved closing phenylalanine or tryptophan is absent in this CDR3, likely reflecting a read error. The gene calls are TRBV6-1 and TRBJ1-1; D is unclear. The CDR3 runs to 15 residues. The V gene lost 7 bases and the J gene lost 0 bases, with 15 bases spanning the gap. CDR1 and CDR2 (germline): MNHNS, SASEGT. This CDR3 reads CASTRAETMNTEAFL. CDR3 DNA sequence: TGTGCCAGCACCAGAGCTGAGACTATGAACACTGAAGCTTTCCTT.

This chain joins TRBV6-1 and TRBJ2-5; TRBD2 is a possible D gene (5 bases). Deletions cut 5 bases from V and 11 bases from J, with 18 bases between. There are 13 residues in the CDR3. Per germline, CDR1 MNHNS and CDR2 SASEGT. CDR3 coding DNA: TGTGCCAGCAGTACCGGGCAAGCGGTGGCGCAGTACTTC. Translating gives CASSTGQAVAQYF.

The J gene is TRBJ1-3, the V gene TRBV25-1, with D possibly matching TRBD1 (5 bases). The CDR3 runs to 16 residues. Trimming pared 4 bases from V and 4 bases from J, leaving 17 bases between. Germline lookup yields CDR1 MGHDK and CDR2 SYGVNS. The CDR3 DNA sequence: TGTGCCAGCAGTGCCACTCTCGGGGGTCCCGGAAACACCATATATTTT. Its translation: CASSATLGGPGNTIYF.

The sample holds one count of this clonotype. This rearrangement joins TRBV11-2 to TRBJ2-7; no firm D call. The CDR3 covers 12 residues. Germline-derived CDR1 and CDR2 are SGHAT and FQNNGV. V dropped 1 base and J dropped 6 bases, with 7 bases sitting between them. CDR3 sequence reads: CASSLGGVEQYF. The CDR3 region has the DNA TGTGCCAGCAGCTTAGGAGGTGTCGAGCAGTACTTC.

This clonotype was counted many times. The rearrangement links TRBV7-9 to TRBJ2-3, with D perhaps TRBD1 (5 bases). With 5 bases removed from V and 2 bases from J, the gap between germline ends came to 8 bases. Germline-derived CDR1 and CDR2 are SEHNR and FQNEAQ (reference sequence). This CDR3 contains 13 residues. CDR3 bases: TGTGCCAGCAGCCGACAGATCACAGATACGCAGTATTTT. As protein: CASSRQITDTQYF.

CDR3 sequence (DNA): TGCAGTGCGCCCTACGCAGGCAGGGGGTCCTACGAGCAGTACTTC. Translated: CSAPYAGRGSYEQYF. The chain recombines TRBV20-1 with TRBJ2-7, with TRBD1 matching 7 bases. Germline CDR1 is DFQATT and CDR2 is SNEGSKA (reference sequence). The CDR3 totals 15 residues. Germline trimming cut 6 bases from V and 1 base from J; bases unmatched to any gene: 12.

This clonotype was detected many times. This chain uses TRBV7-3 with TRBJ1-1; weak D call: TRBD1 (6 bases). CDR1 SGHTA and CDR2 FQGTGA come from the germline V gene. Trimming took 5 bases from V and 4 from J, leaving 11 bases between them. There are 13 residues in the CDR3. CDR3 in amino acids: CASSQGRFTEAFF. The CDR3 region has the DNA TGTGCCAGCAGCCAGGGGAGATTCACTGAAGCTTTCTTT.

The chain couples TRBV19 to TRBJ1-5; D may be TRBD1 (6 bases). CDR3 length: 14 residues. V gave up 9 bases and J gave up 4 bases, with 16 bases separating them. CDR1 and CDR2 (germline): LNHDA, SQIVND (reference sequence). The CDR3: CASNQTGRNQPQHF. DNA for the CDR3: TGTGCCAGCAACCAGACAGGACGAAATCAGCCCCAGCATTTT.

A remark on this clonotype: This may come from a read error, since a much larger clone is one base off. This chain links TRBV20-1 with TRBJ2-5; weak D call: TRBD2 (6 bases). V was shortened by 3 bases and J by 0 bases, with 17 bases between the two germline ends. This CDR3 comprises 16 residues. Germline loops: CDR1 DFQATT, CDR2 SNEGSKA (reference sequence). The CDR3 reads CSASATEASDQETQYF. CDR3 bases: TGCAGTGCTAGTGCCACAGAGGCTAGCGACCAAGAGACCCAGTACTTC.

This clonotype was detected ten times or more. This chain uses TRBV25-1 with TRBJ1-1, with D possibly being TRBD1 (6 bases). The V end was cut by 0 bases, the J end by 11 bases, with 22 bases between. Germline V CDR1 and CDR2: MGHDK, SYGVNS. There are 16 residues in the CDR3. The CDR3 spells CASSEYGGSGFSTAFF. DNA for the CDR3: TGTGCCAGCAGTGAATACGGGGGCTCAGGATTTAGTACGGCTTTCTTT.

This rearrangement joins TRBV7-3 to TRBJ2-7; possibly TRBD2 for D (6 bases). The DNA end is a closer match to TRBJ2-1, so the J assignment may be wrong. CDR3 length: 13 amino acids. The germline gives CDR1 SGHTA, CDR2 FQGTGA. The CDR3, as DNA: TGTGCCAGCAGCTCAACGACTAGCAATGAGCAGTTCTTC. It codes for CASSSTTSNEQFF.

Many counts were recorded for this clonotype. The chain uses TRBV20-1 and TRBJ1-2; 7 bases align to TRBD1. The CDR3 contains 15 residues. V trimming: 0 bases; J trimming: 2 bases; junction bases outside the gene matches: 6. Looked up from germline, CDR1 is DFQATT and CDR2 is SNEGSKA (reference sequence). DNA for the CDR3: TGCAGTGCTAGAGATACCAGGGGGGGAAACTATGGCTACACCTTC. Its translation: CSARDTRGGNYGYTF.

Only a few counts were recorded for this clonotype. CDR3 sequence reads: CASSTSTDSPLHF. CDR3 DNA: TGTGCCAGCTCAACTTCGACCGATTCACCCCTCCACTTT. V and J are TRBV18 and TRBJ1-6, with D hard to call. CDR1 KGHSH and CDR2 LQKENI come from the germline V gene. V was pared by 5 bases and J by 8 bases, with 10 bases between. The CDR3 consists of 13 residues. The full variable domain, its missing parts supplied by reference TRBV18 and TRBJ1-6, is NAGVMQNPRHLVRRRGQEARLRCSPMKGHSHVYWYRQLPEEGLKFMVYLQKENIIDESGMPKERFSAEFPKEGPSILRIQQVVRGDSAAYFCASSTSTDSPLHFGNGTRLTVT.

About this clonotype itself: Germline and junction disagree at one end, which may indicate a read error. V is TRBV29-1 and J is TRBJ2-5; 14 bases align to TRBD2. Germline CDR1 SQVTM, CDR2 ANQGSEA. The CDR3 has 16 residues. Here the CDR3 DNA reads TGCAGCGCAGTAGGACTAGCGGGAGGACACCAAGAGGCCCAGTACTTC. This encodes CSAVGLAGGHQEAQYF.

The J gene is TRBJ1-2, the V gene TRBV7-9; a possible D gene is TRBD1 (5 bases). Germline CDR1 SEHNR, CDR2 FQNEAQ (reference sequence). The CDR3 spans 14 residues. V was cut by 5 bases and J by 8 bases, with 18 bases left in between. DNA for the CDR3: TGTGCCAGCAGCCGGAGCTCAGGGATGTGGGGCTACACCTTC. Encoded protein: CASSRSSGMWGYTF.

The chain is built from TRBV7-3 and TRBJ2-3; possibly TRBD2 for D (6 bases). Germline CDR1 SGHTA, CDR2 FQGTGA. Deletions cut 2 bases from V and 4 bases from J, with 16 bases between. CDR3 length equals 16 residues. The CDR3 loop is CASSLGASESPDTQYF. CDR3 sequence (DNA): TGTGCCAGCAGCTTAGGGGCTAGCGAGAGTCCAGATACGCAGTATTTT.

The rearrangement links TRBV20-1 to TRBJ1-1; 10 bases line up with TRBD1. V gave up 6 bases and J gave up 0 bases; unmatched junction bases: 7. Germline CDR1 DFQATT, CDR2 SNEGSKA (reference sequence). This CDR3 is built from 15 residues. The CDR3 DNA reads TGCAGTGCATCGACAGGGGGCGCGGTGAACACTGAAGCTTTCTTT. Translated: CSASTGGAVNTEAFF.

Worth noting for this clonotype: A single base separates this from a much larger clone, so it may be a read error. The conserved phenylalanine or tryptophan is not found at the CDR3 terminus, so this likely reflects a read error. The rearrangement links TRBV5-6 to TRBJ1-5; the D gene is possibly TRBD1 (5 bases). The CDR3 length is 14 residues. Between the trimmed V and J ends, which lost 4 bases and 3 bases, there was a span of 11 bases. The V gene's germline CDR1 is SGHDT and CDR2 YYEEEE. CDR3 DNA: TGTGCCAGCAGCAGGGGACGGCACAATCAGCCCCAGCATTCT. It translates to CASSRGRHNQPQHS.

The V and J genes are TRBV24-1 and TRBJ1-1; a weak D match, TRBD1 (5 bases). Germline V gives CDR1 KGHDR, CDR2 SFDVKD. Trimming stripped 10 bases from V and 4 bases from J, with 15 bases between. This CDR3 is 13 amino acids long. CDR3 residues: CATSGPPSTEAFF. CDR3 DNA sequence: TGTGCCACATCGGGACCGCCGAGCACTGAAGCTTTCTTT.

This clonotype was seen just once. As the CDR3 is not closed by the conserved phenylalanine or tryptophan, this likely results from a read error. The gene calls are TRBV19 and TRBJ2-1; 8 positions match TRBD2. V lost 1 base, J lost 7 bases, and 9 bases stayed unmatched. Germline lookup yields CDR1 LNHDA and CDR2 SQIVND (reference sequence). The CDR3 runs 16 residues. The CDR3 DNA follows: TGTGCCAGTAGTATAGTTGGGACTAGTGGGTGGAATGAGCAGTTCCTC. Amino acids: CASSIVGTSGWNEQFL.

The rearrangement links TRBV7-8 to TRBJ1-2; D possibly corresponds to TRBD1 (6 bases). The CDR3 has 15 amino acids. Trimming left V 5 bases short and J 8 bases short, with 21 bases between. The germline CDR1 and CDR2 sequences are SGHVS and FQNEAQ. The CDR3 nucleotides read TGTGCCAGCAGCCATTCACCTACAGGGCGGGGCGGCTACACCTTC. Its translation: CASSHSPTGRGGYTF. The entire variable domain, with the rest obtained from reference TRBV7-8 and TRBJ1-2, is as follows: GAGVSQSPRYKVAKRGQDVALRCDPISGHVSLFWYQQALGQGPEFLTYFQNEAQLDKSGLPSDRFFAERPEGSVSTLKIQRTQQEDSAVYLCASSHSPTGRGGYTFGSGTRLTVV.

This clonotype appeared many times. The chain uses TRBV20-1 and TRBJ2-4; the match to TRBD1 covers 7 bases. Germline values: CDR1 DFQATT, CDR2 SNEGSKA (reference sequence). Germline trimming cut 3 bases from V and 5 bases from J; bases unmatched to any gene: 4. The CDR3 sequence is 13 residues long. CDR3 sequence: CSASRTGENIQYF. The CDR3 nucleotides are TGCAGTGCTAGCCGCACAGGGGAAAACATTCAGTACTTC.